Listed here is a single TCR beta chain. Its cognate antigen is unknown. The data originate from a study of shared clonotypes between healthy human individuals. Study results and caveats: Clonotypes not shared had lower generation probabilities than those common to all four donors.

How the authors handled the data: ImmunoSEQ output held junction-only sequences without quality scores, so filtering differed. Only in-frame clones appear in the TCRdb table, and some are missing; sequencing was by immunoSEQ multiplex PCR. The D gene and trimming were derived from the DNA, and the V and J assignments and clone size from that table. Of about a million clones listed, approximately 80% are singletons. This CDR3 comprises 15 residues. V gave up 2 bases and J gave up 4 bases; unmatched junction bases: 7. Germline loops: CDR1 SGHRS, CDR2 YFSETQ. Sequencing was done on a sample of memory CD4+ T cells sorted from blood. The subset is: CD45RA-negative fraction. This TCR was recovered from a man aged 18 to 29 in good health. The V gene is TRBV5-1, the J gene TRBJ2-7, with 9 bases fitting TRBD2. CDR3 protein: CASSFSHLAGYEQYF. CDR3 in DNA: TGCGCCAGCAGCTTTTCACATCTAGCGGGGTACGAGCAGTACTTC.